This T cell receptor beta chain was sequenced for a study of blood T cell repertoires in COVID-19. Whole-study context: The samples span acute and convalescent COVID-19 from the United States, Italy and Spain.

TCRdb's table, derived via immunoSEQ multiplex PCR, lists solely in-frame clones and lacks some. This sample has 300,000 to 450,000 clones, with over 75% found just once. CDR3 length: 14 residues. Germline CDR1 and CDR2: SGDLS and YYNGEE. With V trimmed by 2 bases and J by 6 bases, 1 base remained unmatched. The chain couples TRBV9 to TRBJ2-1; 11 nucleotides align to TRBD2. The receptor's source is a man between 25 and 39 years old who had recovered from COVID-19. The specimen sequenced was PBMCs or T cells enriched from blood (not recorded which). This CDR3 reads CASSVTSGGNEQFF. The CDR3 DNA reads TGTGCCAGCAGCGTTACTAGCGGGGGCAATGAGCAGTTCTTC.